This is a list of T cell receptor beta chains from one sample in a study of blood T cells in healthy people across ages. One entry per CDR3 protein, called by TCRdb with MiXCR from the 5' RACE reads. This sample carries about 1,800,000 distinct CDR3 sequences, 28% of them seen once, and the ten largest clones take around 7.7%. Sequencing was performed on blood. The receptors shown here come from a woman aged 25 to 39 in good health. Each CDR3 is given with its conserved first and last residue. The D gene is left open where the match is weak. Clone size is not always given. Where it is, it says once, few, many or a class for expanded clones.

.	TRBJ2-5	.	TRBV7-3	TGTGCCAGCAGCTTAAGGGAAACCGAGACCCAGTACTTC	CASSLRETETQYF
.	TRBJ2-4	many	TRBV12-3/TRBV12-4	TGTGCCAGCAGTTCGGCAGGTGGAAACATTCAGTACTTC	CASSSAGGNIQYF
TRBD2	TRBJ2-1	.	TRBV4-1	TGCGTCAGCAGCCAAGGAGCGGGGGGTTACGAGCAGTTCTTC	CVSSQGAGGYEQFF
.	TRBJ1-5	.	TRBV2	TGTGCCAGCAGGGTGGTAAGGGGCAATCAGCCCCAGCATTTT	CASRVVRGNQPQHF
TRBD2	TRBJ2-1	few	TRBV10-2	TGCGCCAGCAGGGGGTTAGCGGGGGGTCCGACCTACAATGAGCAGTTCTTC	CASRGLAGGPTYNEQFF
.	TRBJ1-2	.	TRBV7-2	TGTGCCAGCAGCTTAGCGTTGAAGTCTGCTACTAACTATGGCTACACCTTC	CASSLALKSATNYGYTF
.	TRBJ2-1	.	TRBV4-3	TGCGCCAGCAGCGGGGCGGTCCTAAGCTCCTACAATGAGCAGTTCTTC	CASSGAVLSSYNEQFF
.	TRBJ1-3	.	TRBV12-3/TRBV12-4	TGTGCCAGCAGGGGGGACGGCTCCTACTCTGGAAACACCATATATTTT	CASRGDGSYSGNTIYF
.	TRBJ2-1	.	TRBV14	TGTGCCAGCAGCCAAGGTTTCTCAGGGACCTATGAGCAGTTCTTC	CASSQGFSGTYEQFF
TRBD1	TRBJ2-7	.	TRBV20-1	TGCAGTGCTTTTCATAAGGACAGGGATGAGGAGCAGTACTTC	CSAFHKDRDEEQYF
.	TRBJ2-7	many	TRBV20-1	TGCAGTGCTAGAGATCTGACAGGCTTCTCCTACGAGCAGTACTTC	CSARDLTGFSYEQYF
.	TRBJ2-7	many	TRBV6-6	TGTGCCAGCAGGGGGGTGGAAGAGGGGCAAAGGGTTCACGAGCAGTACTTC	CASRGVEEGQRVHEQYF
.	TRBJ2-1	.	TRBV7-9	TGTGCCAGCAGCTTAGCGCATAGTAGCTCCTACGATGAGCAGTTCTTC	CASSLAHSSSYDEQFF
.	TRBJ2-1	few	TRBV12-3/TRBV12-4	TGTGCCAGCCGGGACCGCTACAATGAGCAGTTCTTC	CASRDRYNEQFF
.	TRBJ2-2	.	TRBV30	TGTGCCTGGAGACGGAGCGGGGAGCTGTTTTTT	CAWRRSGELFF
.	TRBJ2-7	many	TRBV2	TGTGCCAGCACGGCGGGCTTTACCTACGAGCAGTACTTC	CASTAGFTYEQYF
.	TRBJ1-4	.	TRBV5-1	TGCGCCAGCAGCTTGGTGGGGGAGGGGAGTGAAAAACTGTTTTTT	CASSLVGEGSEKLFF
.	TRBJ1-5	many	TRBV27	TGTGCCAGCAGTTACGGGAATAGCAATCAGCCCCAGCATTTT	CASSYGNSNQPQHF
.	TRBJ2-7	many	TRBV7-6	TGTGCCAGCAGCTTAGCGGCCGTGGGAGAGCAGTACTTC	CASSLAAVGEQYF
.	TRBJ2-1	.	TRBV30	TGTGCCCTGGACACTCCCTACAATGAGCAGTTCTTC	CALDTPYNEQFF
.	TRBJ2-7	many	TRBV19	TGTGCCAGTAGTCCCCAAGGCTACTCCTACGAGCAGTACTTC	CASSPQGYSYEQYF
TRBD1	TRBJ1-2	many	TRBV5-5	TGTGCCAGCAGCTTCGACAGGGGAAGTGGCTACACCTTC	CASSFDRGSGYTF
.	TRBJ2-1	.	TRBV7-2	TGTGCCAGCAGCCGGACGGGGGCGAACTCCTACAATGAGCAGTTCTTC	CASSRTGANSYNEQFF
.	TRBJ1-4	.	TRBV7-9	TGTGCCAGCACAGACAGCTCCGAAAAACTGTTTTTT	CASTDSSEKLFF
TRBD1	TRBJ2-3	.	TRBV4-3	TGCGCCAGCAGCCAAGATTGGGCCAGGGGGCCGGTTAATACGCAGTATTTT	CASSQDWARGPVNTQYF
TRBD2	TRBJ2-7	few	TRBV20-1	TGCAGTGCTAGGCCTCGCGGGAGTTGGTACGAGCAGTACTTC	CSARPRGSWYEQYF
TRBD1	TRBJ2-7	.	TRBV3-1	TGTGCCAGCAGCCACCGGACAGGGCGAGAGCAGTACTTC	CASSHRTGREQYF
.	TRBJ2-5	.	TRBV18	TGTGCCAGCAGCCCGGTCCGGGAAGAGACCCAGTACTTC	CASSPVREETQYF
.	TRBJ2-7	many	TRBV6-5	TGTGCCAGCAGCCCCGGTAGCGTATACTCCTACGAGCAGTACTTC	CASSPGSVYSYEQYF
.	TRBJ2-3	.	TRBV5-1	TGCGCCAGCAGCGTTGGGGCAGCCAAGCGTTACACAGATACGCAGTATTTT	CASSVGAAKRYTDTQYF
.	TRBJ2-3	.	TRBV5-1	TGCGCCAGCAGCTTTCAGGGATCGGGCGATACGCAGTATTTT	CASSFQGSGDTQYF
TRBD1	TRBJ2-7	.	TRBV3-1	TGTGCCAGCAGCTTGGACAGGACCAACGAGCAGTACTTC	CASSLDRTNEQYF
TRBD2	TRBJ2-3	few	TRBV29-1	TGCAGCGTTGAAGATCGGGGGGGCCTAGCGGCCACAGATACGCAGTATTTT	CSVEDRGGLAATDTQYF
TRBD1	TRBJ1-2	many	TRBV20-1	TGCAGTGCTAGGACCGGGACAGGGGGTGATGGCTACACCTTC	CSARTGTGGDGYTF
TRBD1	TRBJ2-3	few	TRBV7-2	TGTGCCAGCAGCACCGCCGGGACAGGCACAGATACGCAGTATTTT	CASSTAGTGTDTQYF